Listed here is a single T cell receptor (beta chain). Method: immunoSEQ multiplex PCR; TCRdb's copy keeps in-frame clones and lacks some. The sample lists 200,000 to 250,000 clones; approximately 87% were seen once. These data originate in a study of blood T cell repertoires in COVID-19. Study-wide background: In Cohort 3, a recovered donor had either two negative PCRs, clearance, or symptom resolution. From the United States, Italy and Spain came samples of acute and convalescent COVID-19.

Participants, about 18 to 90 years old, spanned 25 or so US areas. Participant-reported clinical history was the basis for cohort assignment. Sequencing used PBMCs or T cells enriched from blood (not recorded which). The sequence derives from a woman in her forties or fifties in a cohort exposed to, infected with or recovered from COVID-19 (not recorded which).

The CDR3 spells CASSLNGQGGLTDTQYF. The CDR3 nucleotides are TGCGCCAGCAGCTTGAATGGACAGGGGGGACTCACAGATACGCAGTATTTT. The V call is TRBV5-1, the J call TRBJ2-3; 10 bases agree with TRBD1. The germline V gene encodes CDR1 SGHRS and CDR2 YFSETQ. The CDR3 spans 17 residues. V lost 1 base, J lost 2 bases, and 7 bases stayed unmatched.